This T cell receptor (beta chain) emerged from a study of blood T cells in healthy people across ages. Caucasian individuals from Russia who were healthy and aged 6 to 90 acted as donors. The total RNA that was extracted per sample amounted to at least 5.5 micrograms. Alongside a J-beta primer mix, a sample-barcoded 5' primer served in a second PCR lasting 7 to 11 cycles. A single record per CDR3 protein comes from TCRdb applying MiXCR to the 5' RACE reads. The sample lists some 730,000 distinct CDR3 sequences, 20% to 25% occurring once. This CDR3 is 15 amino acids long. Germline assignment: CDR1 MNHNS and CDR2 SASEGT. V was shortened by 4 bases and J by 5 bases, with 17 bases between the two germline ends. Study-level results: Observed TCR beta diversity per million T cells went down as age went up. This fall followed a roughly linear course with age. CMV status of donors was not determined, possibly confounding expanded clonotype changes.

This clonotype was counted a few times. Its antigen is unknown. This chain links TRBV6-1 with TRBJ1-2; D might be TRBD1 (6 bases). The sequenced sample was blood. The origin of this receptor is a man aged 65 to 85 in good health. CDR3 amino acids: CASSGRSQGGYGYTF. DNA of the CDR3: TGTGCCAGCAGTGGGAGATCACAGGGAGGGTATGGCTACACCTTC.